These 30 T cell receptor beta chains were all obtained from the same sample, sequenced in a study of OX40 agonist ivuxolimab in advanced cancers. This table comes from immunoSEQ multiplex PCR, and its TCRdb copy is limited to in-frame clones, with some not included. Of about 26,000 clones detected, about 87% appear once; the ten largest clones hold roughly a fifth. The sequences come from CD4+ or CD8+ T cells sorted from blood, collected in a trial of the OX40 agonist ivuxolimab. The receptor source for this set is an adult with an advanced solid tumor such as melanoma, head and neck, liver or kidney cancer.

A few counts support this clone. This chain connects TRBV19 to TRBJ1-2, with unresolved D. The germline CDR1 and CDR2 sequences are LNHDA and SQIVND (reference sequence). Trimming cost V 6 bases and J 6 bases, with 14 bases left between them. CDR3 length: 13 amino acids. The CDR3 DNA follows: TGTGCCAGTAGCCAAGCTATTATGGATGGCTACACCTTC. Amino acids: CASSQAIMDGYTF.

The J gene is TRBJ2-1, the V gene TRBV19, with TRBD2 matching 8 bases. CDR1 and CDR2 from the germline V gene are LNHDA and SQIVND (reference sequence). Losses at the gene ends were 8 bases for V and 7 bases for J; bases not matched to a gene: 1. The CDR3 contains 11 residues. CDR3 region: CASSSGNEQFF. Written as DNA, the CDR3 is TGTGCCAGTTCTAGCGGGAATGAGCAGTTCTTC.

This CDR3 is CASSELGGDTQYF. DNA for the CDR3: TGCGCCAGCAGTGAGTTGGGGGGAGATACGCAGTATTTT. V and J are TRBV10-2 and TRBJ2-3, with D possibly being TRBD2 (6 bases). CDR1 WSHSY and CDR2 SAAADI come from the germline V gene. V was pared by 1 base and J by 5 bases, with 7 bases between. The CDR3 runs 13 residues.

This sequence joins TRBV5-6 and TRBJ2-7; D is possibly TRBD2 (5 bases). There are 13 residues in the CDR3. CDR1 and CDR2 (germline): SGHDT, YYEEEE. V shed 3 bases and J shed 6 bases, with 13 bases lying between them. CDR3 protein: CASSSFAGLEQYF. Here the CDR3 DNA reads TGTGCCAGCAGCTCCTTCGCAGGACTCGAGCAGTACTTC. The full variable domain, rest sourced from reference TRBV5-6 and TRBJ2-7, is DAGVTQSPTHLIKTRGQQVTLRCSPKSGHDTVSWYQQALGQGPQFIFQYYEEEERQRGNFPDRFSGHQFPNYSSELNVNALLLGDSALYLCASSSFAGLEQYFGPGTRLTVT.

V gene TRBV4-2 combines with J gene TRBJ1-1, with D tentatively TRBD1 (5 bases). The germline CDR1 and CDR2 sequences are LGHNA and YNFKEQ. Deletions cut 4 bases from V and 1 base from J, with 19 bases between. This CDR3 is 17 amino acids long. Written as DNA, the CDR3 is TGTGCCAGCAGCCCAGATCCGGGACGGCTTTCGAACACTGAAGCTTTCTTT. It is translated as CASSPDPGRLSNTEAFF.

The rearrangement joins TRBV25-1 to TRBJ2-2; 8 bases fit TRBD1. V gave up 8 bases and J gave up 1 base; unmatched junction bases: 0. The V gene's germline CDR1 is MGHDK and CDR2 SYGVNS. The CDR3 has 13 residues. CDR3 region: CASGQGNTGELFF. CDR3 nucleotides: TGTGCCAGCGGACAGGGGAACACCGGGGAGCTGTTTTTT.

The DNA for the CDR3 is TGCGCCAGCAGTGAGCTGGACTCGGGCGGTAAAGATACGCAGTATTTT. Protein sequence: CASSELDSGGKDTQYF. This chain links TRBV10-2 with TRBJ2-3, with D tentatively TRBD2 (5 bases). The CDR3 runs to 16 residues. V was shortened by 2 bases and J by 5 bases, with 17 bases between the two germline ends. Germline CDR1 reads WSHSY; CDR2 reads SAAADI.

This chain links TRBV27 with TRBJ2-7, with 9 bases identical to TRBD1. V trimming: 4 bases; J trimming: 3 bases; junction bases outside the gene matches: 4. The CDR3 consists of 14 residues. In germline, CDR1 is MNHEY, CDR2 SMNVEV (reference sequence). CDR3 in amino acids: CASSYRGQNYEQYF. Written as DNA, the CDR3 is TGTGCCAGCAGTTACAGGGGGCAAAACTACGAGCAGTACTTC.

The chain recombines TRBV29-1 with TRBJ1-1, with 7 bases matching TRBD1. The germline V gene encodes CDR1 SQVTM and CDR2 ANQGSEA. The CDR3 spans 11 residues. The junction had 4 bases not matched to a gene; V was cut back by 6 bases and J by 6 bases. This CDR3 is CSVRGKPEAFF. CDR3 nucleotide sequence: TGCAGCGTCAGGGGGAAACCTGAAGCTTTCTTT.

V gene TRBV7-2 combines with J gene TRBJ2-3; tentatively, D is TRBD1 (6 bases). Germline-derived CDR1 and CDR2 are SGHTA and FQGNSA. This CDR3 is 12 amino acids long. Between the trimmed V and J ends, which lost 3 bases and 6 bases, there was a span of 7 bases. The CDR3 DNA follows: TGTGCCAGCAGCTTCAGGGGTGATACGCAGTATTTT. Translating it yields CASSFRGDTQYF.

The sample holds a few counts of this clone. V usage is TRBV9 and J usage is TRBJ1-1; 7 nucleotides line up with TRBD1. The CDR3 length is 14 residues. V lost 0 bases, J lost 1 base, and 0 bases stayed unmatched. The V gene's germline CDR1 is SGDLS and CDR2 YYNGEE. Here the CDR3 reads CASSVGTGNTEAFF. The CDR3 DNA follows: TGTGCCAGCAGCGTAGGGACAGGGAACACTGAAGCTTTCTTT.

The chain combines TRBV7-9 with TRBJ2-1; TRBD2 aligns across 8 bases. The germline V gene encodes CDR1 SEHNR and CDR2 FQNEAQ (reference sequence). The CDR3 spans 13 residues. Trimming removed 4 bases from V and 8 bases from J; junction bases left unmatched: 4. CDR3 sequence (DNA): TGTGCCAGCAGCTCCGGGACTAGTCATGAGCAGTTCTTC. It yields the protein CASSSGTSHEQFF.

This chain uses TRBV6-6 with TRBJ2-3; either TRBD1 or TRBD2 may supply D (6 bases each). With 5 bases removed from V and 4 bases from J, the gap between germline ends came to 16 bases. The germline V gene has CDR1 MNHNY and CDR2 SVGAGI (reference sequence). The CDR3 contains 15 residues. CDR3 region: CASSPRDTQADTQYF. CDR3 DNA: TGTGCCAGCAGTCCGCGGGACACTCAAGCAGATACGCAGTATTTT.

The CDR3 reads CASSPGIHTGELFF. Written as DNA, the CDR3 is TGCGCCAGCAGCCCCGGGATTCACACCGGGGAGCTGTTTTTT. The chain is built from TRBV4-3 and TRBJ2-2; tentative D call: TRBD2 (5 bases). V lost 4 bases and J lost 3, with 9 bases in between. In germline, CDR1 is LGHNA, CDR2 YSLEER. The CDR3 spans 14 residues.

This clone is termed large. The chain combines TRBV19 with TRBJ1-5; TRBD1 is a possible D gene (6 bases). The V gene's germline CDR1 is LNHDA and CDR2 SQIVND (reference sequence). This CDR3 contains 14 residues. V gave up 7 bases and J gave up 0 bases, with 10 bases separating them. For the CDR3, the DNA is TGTGCCAGTATGGACAGTTATAGCAATCAGCCCCAGCATTTT. It is translated as CASMDSYSNQPQHF.

This chain uses TRBV11-2 with TRBJ2-7; TRBD1 agrees at 11 bases. The CDR3 length is 14 residues. The V segment lost 3 bases and the J segment 4 bases; nucleotides outside the gene matches: 2. Germline V gene lookup returns CDR1 SGHAT and CDR2 FQNNGV. CDR3 residues: CASSLGTGGYEQYF. The DNA for the CDR3 is TGTGCCAGCAGCTTGGGGACAGGGGGGTACGAGCAGTACTTC.

Worth noting for this clone: Within the sample, other DNA sequences also encode this same CDR3. This chain joins TRBV10-1 and TRBJ2-6; 7 bases fit TRBD1. This CDR3 contains 16 residues. Trimming at V came to 2 bases and at J to 1 base, leaving 2 bases not matched to a gene. Germline V lookup: CDR1 WNHNN, CDR2 SYGVQD (reference sequence). CDR3 loop: CASSELTGSGANVLTF. CDR3 sequence (DNA): TGCGCCAGCAGTGAGCTGACAGGGTCTGGGGCCAACGTCCTGACTTTC.

This clone was seen only once. J is TRBJ2-1 and V is TRBV7-3; no definite D call. CDR1 SGHTA and CDR2 FQGTGA come from the germline V gene. The CDR3 sequence is 13 residues long. V was clipped by 8 bases and J by 3 bases, with 11 bases between them. The CDR3 coding sequence is TGTGCCAGCGCGGATGGGGACTACAATGAGCAGTTCTTC. Its translation is CASADGDYNEQFF.

The rearrangement joins TRBV11-2 to TRBJ2-3; D gene uncertain. The germline V gene has CDR1 SGHAT and CDR2 FQNNGV. The CDR3 contains 11 residues. The ends were cut back, 2 bases at V and 6 bases at J, with 3 bases in the middle. CDR3 DNA sequence: TGTGCCAGCAGCTTATTCGATACGCAGTATTTT. It specifies CASSLFDTQYF.

The V gene is TRBV27, the J gene TRBJ2-7; D may be TRBD1 or TRBD2 (5 bases each). Per the germline V gene, CDR1 is MNHEY and CDR2 is SMNVEV (reference sequence). CDR3 length equals 16 residues. Trimming removed 6 bases at V and 4 bases at J, with 22 bases between. The CDR3 loop is CASSISGTRNIYEQYF. In DNA, the CDR3 is TGTGCCAGCAGCATCTCCGGGACCCGAAATATTTACGAGCAGTACTTC.

This chain uses TRBV6-1 with TRBJ1-1, with unresolved D. The CDR3 covers 15 residues. V lost 1 base to trimming and J lost 6 bases, with 15 bases between them. Germline CDR1 reads MNHNS; CDR2 reads SASEGT. The CDR3, as DNA: TGTGCCAGCAGTGAAGATGGGCTAAGCTCCCCTGAAGCTTTCTTT. Translated, it gives CASSEDGLSSPEAFF.

V is TRBV7-9 and J is TRBJ1-4; D gene ambiguous. V lost 3 bases, J lost 0 bases, and 11 bases lay in between. The CDR3 runs 16 residues. The germline gives CDR1 SEHNR, CDR2 FQNEAQ (reference sequence). The CDR3 protein is CASSLADGPTNEKLFF. CDR3 bases: TGTGCCAGCAGCTTGGCGGACGGTCCAACTAATGAAAAACTGTTTTTT.

The V and J genes are TRBV10-3 and TRBJ2-7, with 7 bases fitting TRBD1. The CDR3 extends over 14 amino acids. With 0 bases clipped from V and 5 bases from J, the junction kept 4 bases outside the gene matches. Germline lookup yields CDR1 ENHRY and CDR2 SYGVKD. The CDR3 spells CAISESSQGDEQYF. CDR3 DNA sequence: TGTGCCATCAGTGAGTCTAGCCAGGGGGACGAGCAGTACTTC.

This sequence joins TRBV5-6 and TRBJ1-5; D possibly corresponds to TRBD1 (5 bases). The CDR3 runs 17 residues. V lost 2 bases, J lost 0 bases, and 15 bases lay in between. Germline CDR1 SGHDT, CDR2 YYEEEE. CDR3 loop: CASSFQQVGYSNQPQHF. CDR3 in DNA: TGTGCCAGCAGCTTTCAACAGGTTGGGTATAGCAATCAGCCCCAGCATTTT.

V is TRBV19 and J is TRBJ2-7, with TRBD1 identical over 9 bases. The CDR3 length is 15 residues. J gave up 0 bases and V 10 bases, and 10 bases lay outside the gene matches. Germline CDR1 and CDR2: LNHDA and SQIVND (reference sequence). DNA of the CDR3: TGTGCCACCGCCTCGGGACAGGGCCACTCCTACGAGCAGTACTTC. Residues: CATASGQGHSYEQYF. Full variable domain (outside the CDR3, taken from reference TRBV19 and TRBJ2-7): DGGITQSPKYLFRKEGQNVTLSCEQNLNHDAMYWYRQDPGQGLRLIYYSQIVNDFQKGDIAEGYSVSREKKESFPLTVTSAQKNPTAFYLCATASGQGHSYEQYFGPGTRLTVT.

The CDR3 loop is CASSEFFGRGYEQYF. CDR3 in DNA: TGTGCCAGCAGTGAGTTCTTTGGCAGGGGGTACGAGCAGTACTTC. V and J are TRBV2 and TRBJ2-7; 7 positions match TRBD1. Trimming at V came to 3 bases and at J to 4 bases, leaving 9 bases not matched to a gene. The germline gives CDR1 SNHLY, CDR2 FYNNEI. The CDR3 is 15 residues long.

The chain has TRBV27 and TRBJ2-7; 9 nucleotides line up with TRBD1. V lost 7 bases to trimming and J lost 5 bases; unmatched junction nucleotides: 3. This CDR3 spans 12 amino acids. Germline V gene sequence: CDR1 MNHEY, CDR2 SMNVEV (reference sequence). DNA for the CDR3: TGTGCCAGCAAAACAGGGGGCCACGAGCAGTACTTC. Translated, it gives CASKTGGHEQYF.

Written as DNA, the CDR3 is TGTGCCTGGGGACGGGGCACCGGGGAGCTGTTTTTT. It is translated as CAWGRGTGELFF. This chain connects TRBV30 to TRBJ2-2; a weak D match, TRBD2 (5 bases). The CDR3 consists of 12 residues. The V and J ends lost 5 bases and 4 bases respectively, with 8 bases between them. Germline V gene lookup returns CDR1 GTSNPN and CDR2 SVGIG (reference sequence).

This clone appeared a few times. V usage is TRBV11-2 and J usage is TRBJ2-6, with D perhaps assigned TRBD1 or TRBD2 (6 bases each). V lost 5 bases and J 3 bases, leaving 17 bases between the germline ends. Germline lookup yields CDR1 SGHAT and CDR2 FQNNGV. The CDR3 spans 17 residues. The CDR3 is CASSQTYREVGANVLTF. CDR3 nucleotides: TGTGCCAGCAGCCAGACGTACAGGGAGGTTGGGGCCAACGTCCTGACTTTC.

V is TRBV29-1 and J is TRBJ2-7, with TRBD1 matching 8 bases. Trimming took 1 base from V and 2 from J; bases not matched to a gene: 4. There are 14 residues in the CDR3. CDR1 and CDR2 (germline): SQVTM, ANQGSEA. CDR3 residues: CSVEGDRSPYEQYF. The CDR3 bases are TGCAGCGTTGAAGGGGACAGGTCGCCCTACGAGCAGTACTTC.